One T cell receptor beta chain is described in this entry. Its antigen is still unknown. TCRdb's copy holds only in-frame clones and misses some; the assay was immunoSEQ multiplex PCR. The sample includes over 100,000 clones, roughly 93% of them seen just once. These data are taken from a study of T cell responses to AZD1222 COVID-19 vaccine. Study observations and caveats: Spike-specific TCR breadth and depth grew following two AZD1222 doses.

The length of the CDR3 is 12 residues. Trimming left V 5 bases short and J 2 bases short, with 5 bases between. The germline V gene has CDR1 SGHTA and CDR2 FQGNSA. Sample: peripheral blood, taken on day 0 of AZD1222 vaccination. The rearrangement uses TRBV7-2 and TRBJ2-3, with D unresolved. This sequence originates from an adult in good health. As DNA, the CDR3 is TGTGCCAGCAGCATACTCACAGATACGCAGTATTTT. Translating gives CASSILTDTQYF.